This TCR beta chain was sequenced during a study of blood T cell repertoires in COVID-19 (dated by TCRdb to between 2020 and 2021). With regard to the full study: Samples covering the acute and convalescent phases of COVID-19 were provided by collaborators in the United States, Italy and Spain. The material from the prospective study consisted of cDNA or gDNA derived from T cells, B-cell-depleted T cells, or PBMCs. The dataset comprised deeply sampled blood TCRbeta repertoires from subjects exposed to, actively infected with, or recovered from COVID-19. The repertoires were released in a freely available public database meant as a resource for research on the immune response to SARS-CoV-2. Samples came from the ongoing ImmuneRACE study (first 160 participants) plus 1,254 subjects from 6 global collaborators. A de-identified subject ID, COVID-19 status, age in years and sex were almost always included in the sample metadata. Where HLA class I and class II types were available, the types were taken from metadata supplied by the sample provider, not from assay-based typing. The full study reports these points: The amount of clinical and demographic metadata varied by source and participant and was provided uncurated.

Another Seattle source contributed samples from volunteer blood donors who had recovered from COVID-19. Whole blood was collected in K2EDTA tubes by collaborating institutions according to the institutions' own protocols. Collaborator samples were shipped for TCRbeta analysis as frozen whole blood, isolated PBMCs, or DNA extracted from either sample type. Turning to this clone: Its specific antigen is unknown. Nothing much larger sits one base from this clone, and base qualities are not available.

The immunoSEQ Assay, a bias-controlled multiplex PCR, was used to amplify TCRbeta CDR3 regions from genomic DNA. The authors processed their data as follows. Within the assay, amplification of reference gene primers was used to estimate how many nucleated cells each sample contained. Sequence reads were collapsed and filtered to measure the absolute abundance of every unique TCRbeta CDR3 rearrangement. For each sample, productive Simpson clonality was calculated as the square root of Simpson's diversity index across productive rearrangements. Here the immuneACCESS table is served through TCRdb, limited to in-frame sequences with V and J called. Missing clones are a known gap in these copies; in checked studies unresolved V genes cover under half, and the rest lacks a known reason. V and J calls and clone size follow that table, whereas D and trimming were derived from the DNA. This sample comprises around 250,000 clones, around 78% of them detected only once. The top ten hold 4.6% of the sample.

This sequence originates from a man between 60 and 75 years old who had recovered from COVID-19. Material for sequencing was peripheral blood.

CDR3 reads: CASSINRGGSEQYF. The DNA reads TGTGCCAGTAGTATCAATCGGGGGGGATCCGAGCAGTACTTC. The V and J genes are TRBV19 and TRBJ2-7; 8 junctional bases match TRBD2. The CDR3 goes from the cysteine to the phenylalanine over 14 residues. The entry retains the CDR3 DNA only, 42 bases that are in frame from base 1. CDR1 LNHDA and CDR2 SQIVND are derived from the germline V gene (reference sequence). V lost 3 bases and J lost 6 bases, and the count of bases not matched to a germline gene is 7.